One sample yielded the 6 T cell receptor beta chains listed below, sequenced in a study of cytomegalovirus exposure and HLA in healthy donors. Primers: 60 Vbeta forward and 13 Jbeta reverse. TCRdb's table, derived via immunoSEQ multiplex PCR, lists solely in-frame clones and lacks some. The sample includes roughly 160,000 clones, 75% to 90% seen only once; the top ten take about 4.7%. The sequencing sample was made of PBMCs. These receptors all stem from a young man in good health and CMV-seronegative.

In this sample, this clone turned up a few times. V and J are TRBV6-1 and TRBJ1-6; the D gene is possibly TRBD1 (5 bases). The CDR3 sequence is 16 residues long. V lost 3 bases to trimming and J lost 8 bases, with 17 bases between them. Germline CDR1 is MNHNS and CDR2 is SASEGT. The CDR3 spells CASSDGEATGYSPLHF. CDR3 bases: TGTGCCAGCAGTGACGGGGAGGCCACAGGTTATTCACCCCTCCACTTT.

This clone was seen more than once but under ten times. The V and J genes are TRBV5-6 and TRBJ2-7; tentatively, D is TRBD2 (5 bases). V lost 5 bases and J 0 bases, leaving 18 bases between the germline ends. The CDR3 contains 16 residues. The germline CDR1 and CDR2 sequences are SGHDT and YYEEEE. The CDR3 loop is CASSSLGERSSYEQYF. CDR3 DNA sequence: TGTGCCAGCAGTTCGCTTGGGGAGCGGAGCTCCTACGAGCAGTACTTC. The full variable domain, rest sourced from reference TRBV5-6 and TRBJ2-7, is DAGVTQSPTHLIKTRGQQVTLRCSPKSGHDTVSWYQQALGQGPQFIFQYYEEEERQRGNFPDRFSGHQFPNYSSELNVNALLLGDSALYLCASSSLGERSSYEQYFGPGTRLTVT.

The V and J genes are TRBV30 and TRBJ2-6, with unresolved D. The CDR3 runs 12 residues. Germline lookup yields CDR1 GTSNPN and CDR2 SVGIG (reference sequence). V gave up 7 bases and J gave up 1 base, with 5 bases separating them. The CDR3 loop is CASPSGANVLTF. The CDR3, as DNA: TGTGCCTCCCCATCTGGGGCCAACGTCCTGACTTTC.

This clone has more than one count but fewer than ten. In nucleotides, the CDR3 is TGTGCCAGCAGTCCCTCTAGCGGCCCGGGGAATGAGCAGTTCTTC. It specifies CASSPSSGPGNEQFF. V is TRBV27 and J is TRBJ2-1; 7 bases line up with TRBD2. CDR1 is MNHEY, CDR2 SMNVEV, per germline (reference sequence). V was pared by 5 bases and J by 7 bases, with 11 bases of the junction left unmatched. The CDR3 sequence is 15 residues long.

This sequence joins TRBV11-2 and TRBJ2-7; D is possibly TRBD1 (6 bases). Trimming stripped 5 bases from V and 1 base from J, with 9 bases between. The CDR3 is 13 residues long. CDR1 is SGHAT, CDR2 FQNNGV, per germline. CDR3 loop: CASSAGQSYEQYF. The DNA of the CDR3 is TGTGCCAGCAGCGCCGGACAGTCCTACGAGCAGTACTTC.

This chain joins TRBV28 and TRBJ2-7; perhaps TRBD2 as D (5 bases). The CDR3 is made up of 17 amino acids. V lost 7 bases, J lost 0 bases, and 22 bases lay in between. The V gene's germline CDR1 is MDHEN and CDR2 SYDVKM. The CDR3 reads CASTHGEPVPDSYEQYF. The CDR3 coding sequence is TGTGCCAGCACCCACGGGGAGCCCGTACCCGACTCCTACGAGCAGTACTTC.